The clone carrying this T cell receptor (beta chain) has just a few counts. The antigen is undetermined. There are 15 residues in the CDR3. Trimming pared 9 bases from V and 0 bases from J, leaving 17 bases between. This sample is part of a study of cytomegalovirus exposure and HLA in healthy donors. About the research overall: Findings of an earlier analysis included about 100 million unique TCR beta sequences from 170 million or so T cells. Study results and caveats: An analysis was carried out at a later point. It showed that HLA-associated TCR beta chains were more clonally expanded than equally common non-associated chains. HLA alleles showed associations with some 17,000 TCR beta sequences in a later analysis, at a 0.05 false discovery rate. 87-base-pair reads could not separate some V segments, including TRBV6-2 and TRBV6-3.

A multiplex PCR was run with 60 Vbeta primers and 13 Jbeta primers. The method was immunoSEQ multiplex PCR; TCRdb's version includes in-frame clones alone and lacks a portion of them. The profile shows around 180,000 clones, about four fifths of them singletons. The sequenced material came from PBMCs. The chain uses TRBV6-7 and TRBJ1-2, with D perhaps matching TRBD1 (6 bases). TRBV6-7 is sorted into the ORF group, with uncertain function. This receptor was identified in a woman aged 40 to 50 in good health and CMV-seronegative. The CDR3 nucleotides are TGTGCCAGACTGAGTCGACAGGACCCTAACTATGGCTACACCTTC. Amino acids: CARLSRQDPNYGYTF.